This passage covers 21 T cell receptor beta chains from one sample sequenced in a study of T-cell reconstitution after alpha-beta-depleted transplantation in children. A TCRbeta library incorporating unique molecular identifiers was prepared. MiXCR, applied by TCRdb to the PCR reads, yields one record per CDR3 protein. This sample has approximately 230,000 distinct CDR3 sequences; approximately 24% occur once, and the top ten carry around 4.8%. Sequenced material: PBMCs, mostly from graft donor cells, taken 360 days after TCRalphabeta/CD19-depleted stem cell transplant. These receptor sequences come from a female patient between 2 and 15 years old who had a stem cell transplant for congenital amegakaryocytic thrombocytopenia, so the T cells may come from the graft donor.

This clonotype appeared a few times. The chain carries TRBV7-2 and TRBJ2-1; D gene uncertain. This CDR3 contains 15 residues. The germline CDR1 and CDR2 sequences are SGHTA and FQGNSA. Between the trimmed V and J ends, which lost 2 bases and 0 bases, there was a span of 8 bases. CDR3 bases: TGTGCCAGCAGCTTAACAAGGTTCTCCTACAATGAGCAGTTCTTC. It encodes CASSLTRFSYNEQFF. The full variable domain, rest sourced from reference TRBV7-2 and TRBJ2-1, is GAGVSQSPSNKVTEKGKDVELRCDPISGHTALYWYRQSLGQGLEFLIYFQGNSAPDKSGLPSDRFSAERTGGSVSTLTIQRTQQEDSAVYLCASSLTRFSYNEQFFGPGTRLTVL.

The chain uses TRBV6-5 and TRBJ2-1, with TRBD2 identical over 8 bases. Germline CDR1 MNHEY, CDR2 SVGAGI. The CDR3 is 15 residues long. The trim removed 6 bases at V and 6 bases at J, leaving 10 bases unmatched. The CDR3, as DNA: TGTGCCAGCAGCCATAGCGGGGAGGGGTCCAATGAGCAGTTCTTC. Translating it yields CASSHSGEGSNEQFF.

This clonotype was seen a handful of times. J is TRBJ1-6 and V is TRBV5-1; no firm D call. The germline V and J ends were trimmed by 0 bases and 7 bases, with 8 bases remaining between them. The CDR3 runs 14 residues. Germline CDR1 reads SGHRS; CDR2 reads YFSETQ. The CDR3 sequence: CASSLDSENSPLHF. The CDR3 nucleotides are TGCGCCAGCAGCTTGGACTCCGAGAATTCACCCCTCCACTTT.

The table lists this clonotype with a few counts. V gene TRBV7-6 combines with J gene TRBJ2-1, with 9 bases matching TRBD2. The CDR3 covers 15 residues. Trimming cost V 1 base and J 13 bases; bases outside gene matches: 11. The V gene's germline CDR1 is SGHVS and CDR2 FNYEAQ. The CDR3 loop is CASSLDAGSGGNQFF. In nucleotides, the CDR3 is TGTGCCAGCAGCTTAGATGCTGGGAGCGGGGGGAATCAGTTCTTC.

CDR3 nucleotides: TGTGCCAGCTCACCAGGGACAGCGCCTTACAATGAGCAGTTCTTC. Its translation is CASSPGTAPYNEQFF. The chain uses TRBV18 and TRBJ2-1, with 7 bases identical to TRBD1. V shed 2 bases, J shed 4 bases, and the junction held 5 bases outside the gene matches. CDR3 length equals 15 residues. The germline V gene encodes CDR1 KGHSH and CDR2 LQKENI.

This chain links TRBV5-1 with TRBJ1-1; no firm D call. The CDR3 loop spans 14 amino acids. Trimming removed 2 bases from V and 2 bases from J, with 10 bases in between. The V gene's germline CDR1 is SGHRS and CDR2 YFSETQ. The CDR3 nucleotides are TGCGCCAGCAGCTTTGACGGTGCCAACACTGAAGCTTTCTTT. Protein: CASSFDGANTEAFF.

In its sample, this clonotype was seen many times. The chain links TRBV7-9 to TRBJ2-2; no firm D call. The ends were cut back, 3 bases at V and 7 bases at J, with 9 bases in the middle. This CDR3 is built from 13 residues. Germline V CDR1 and CDR2: SEHNR, FQNEAQ (reference sequence). CDR3 sequence: CASSFREHGELFF. CDR3 coding DNA: TGTGCCAGCAGCTTCCGTGAGCACGGGGAGCTGTTTTTT.

V gene TRBV6-2 or TRBV6-3 combines with J gene TRBJ1-5; 10 bases align to TRBD1. Losses at the gene ends were 0 bases for V and 2 bases for J; bases not matched to a gene: 1. The CDR3 length is 16 residues. The germline V gene encodes CDR1 MNHEY and CDR2 SVGEGT. The CDR3 is CASSYSGTGGNQPQHF. The CDR3 DNA sequence: TGTGCCAGCAGTTACTCCGGGACAGGGGGCAATCAGCCCCAGCATTTT.

This clonotype was observed a handful of times. The chain employs TRBV4-1 and TRBJ2-1, with TRBD1 matching over 9 bases. Trimming took 1 base from V and 7 from J; bases not matched to a gene: 2. Germline CDR1 MGHRA, CDR2 YSYEKL. The CDR3 is 14 residues long. The CDR3 is CASSQGTGVNEQFF. The CDR3 nucleotides are TGCGCCAGCAGCCAAGGGACAGGGGTTAATGAGCAGTTCTTC.

This clonotype has a count of ten or more. The chain recombines TRBV13 with TRBJ2-3; D remains ambiguous. Germline V gives CDR1 PRHDT, CDR2 FYEKMQ (reference sequence). Trimming removed 1 base at V and 5 bases at J, with 4 bases between. The CDR3 contains 12 residues. This CDR3 reads CASSLEKDTQYF. The CDR3 DNA reads TGTGCCAGCAGCTTAGAGAAAGATACGCAGTATTTT. The full variable domain, with the rest looked up from reference TRBV13 and TRBJ2-3, is AAGVIQSPRHLIKEKRETATLKCYPIPRHDTVYWYQQGPGQDPQFLISFYEKMQSDKGSIPDRFSAQQFSDYHSELNMSSLELGDSALYFCASSLEKDTQYFGPGTRLTVL.

The CDR3: CASTAPRWGGTSGANVLTF. The DNA for the CDR3 is TGTGCCAGCACCGCGCCCAGGTGGGGTGGAACCTCTGGGGCCAACGTCCTGACTTTC. The V gene is TRBV6-1, the J gene TRBJ2-6; D gene ambiguous. Trimming left V 7 bases short and J 0 bases short, with 22 bases between. Germline loops: CDR1 MNHNS, CDR2 SASEGT. CDR3 length equals 19 residues.

The chain is built from TRBV12-3 or TRBV12-4 and TRBJ2-5, with D hard to call. CDR3 length equals 12 residues. V lost 5 bases and J lost 7, with 11 bases in between. CDR3: CASSLESLTQYF. The CDR3 region has the DNA TGTGCCAGCAGTCTAGAAAGTTTGACCCAGTACTTC.

A few counts support this clonotype. In DNA form, the CDR3 reads TGTGCCAGCAGTGAACGGGAAAAACTGTTTTTT. This encodes CASSEREKLFF. This chain connects TRBV2 to TRBJ1-4; D uncertain. CDR1 SNHLY and CDR2 FYNNEI come from the germline V gene. This CDR3 has 11 amino acids. V was cut by 2 bases and J by 8 bases, with 3 bases left in between.

The chain couples TRBV7-9 to TRBJ1-1; the match to TRBD1 covers 7 bases. Germline-derived CDR1 and CDR2 are SEHNR and FQNEAQ (reference sequence). The CDR3 length is 14 residues. V shed 4 bases, J shed 1 base, and the junction held 3 bases outside the gene matches. The CDR3 nucleotides are TGTGCCAGCAGCTCGGGACAGCGGAACACTGAAGCTTTCTTT. Amino acids: CASSSGQRNTEAFF.

The table lists this clonotype with a few counts. The chain is built from TRBV12-3 or TRBV12-4 and TRBJ1-3; D call uncertain. This CDR3 is 14 amino acids long. With 5 bases removed from V and 4 bases from J, the gap between germline ends came to 12 bases. CDR3 sequence: CASSPGLGGNTIYF. CDR3 DNA: TGTGCCAGCAGTCCAGGTCTGGGGGGAAACACCATATATTTT.

In its sample, this clonotype was seen a few times. The rearrangement joins TRBV12-3 or TRBV12-4 to TRBJ1-2, with 8 bases lining up with TRBD1. V lost 6 bases to trimming and J lost 8 bases; unmatched junction nucleotides: 8. The CDR3 loop spans 13 amino acids. In DNA form, the CDR3 reads TGTGCCAGCAGCCCGGACAGGGTTTACGGCTACACCTTC. Its protein is CASSPDRVYGYTF.

The V and J genes are TRBV4-3 and TRBJ2-3; D is unclear. CDR1 is LGHNA and CDR2 is YSLEER in the germline V gene. This CDR3 has 15 residues. Between the trimmed V and J ends, which lost 4 bases and 3 bases, there was a span of 14 bases. The DNA for the CDR3 is TGCGCCAGCAGCCCAACCCCGGCCCGTACAGATACGCAGTATTTT. It is translated as CASSPTPARTDTQYF.

This clonotype appeared a few times. The chain has TRBV19 and TRBJ2-1; D possibly uses TRBD1 or TRBD2 (5 bases each). The germline gives CDR1 LNHDA, CDR2 SQIVND (reference sequence). The CDR3 contains 14 residues. The V end lost 7 bases, the J end lost 6 bases, and 16 bases lay between the germline ends. The CDR3 loop reads CASNLAFGTNEQFF. In nucleotides, the CDR3 is TGTGCCAGTAATCTTGCTTTCGGGACCAATGAGCAGTTCTTC.

Only a few counts were recorded for this clonotype. The V and J genes are TRBV5-5 and TRBJ2-2, with 8 bases matching TRBD2. The CDR3 spans 16 residues. CDR1 is SGHKS, CDR2 YYEKEE, per germline (reference sequence). Losses at the gene ends were 4 bases for V and 5 bases for J; bases not matched to a gene: 10. Here the CDR3 reads CASSHREGVITGELFF. Here the CDR3 DNA reads TGTGCCAGCAGCCACCGGGAGGGGGTGATTACCGGGGAGCTGTTTTTT. The variable domain in full, with the rest retrieved from reference TRBV5-5 and TRBJ2-2, is DAGVTQSPTHLIKTRGQQVTLRCSPISGHKSVSWYQQVLGQGPQFIFQYYEKEERGRGNFPDRFSARQFPNYSSELNVNALLLGDSALYLCASSHREGVITGELFFGEGSRLTVL.

This clonotype was seen at least ten times. The gene calls are TRBV20-1 and TRBJ2-1, with a weak D call TRBD1 (5 bases). Trimming shortened V by 5 bases and J by 3 bases, and 17 bases separated the two germline ends. This CDR3 spans 15 amino acids. The germline gives CDR1 DFQATT, CDR2 SNEGSKA (reference sequence). CDR3 in amino acids: CSADTGPTLYNEQFF. CDR3 bases: TGCAGTGCTGACACAGGTCCGACTCTCTACAATGAGCAGTTCTTC.

This clonotype was counted only a few times. The chain joins TRBV7-2 to TRBJ2-1; D is possibly TRBD1 or TRBD2 (6 bases each). V lost 6 bases and J 6 bases, leaving 18 bases between the germline ends. The CDR3 covers 15 residues. Germline V CDR1 and CDR2: SGHTA, FQGNSA. The CDR3 bases are TGTGCCAGCAGGACGCAGGGGAGGTGGGGCAATGAGCAGTTCTTC. This codes for CASRTQGRWGNEQFF.